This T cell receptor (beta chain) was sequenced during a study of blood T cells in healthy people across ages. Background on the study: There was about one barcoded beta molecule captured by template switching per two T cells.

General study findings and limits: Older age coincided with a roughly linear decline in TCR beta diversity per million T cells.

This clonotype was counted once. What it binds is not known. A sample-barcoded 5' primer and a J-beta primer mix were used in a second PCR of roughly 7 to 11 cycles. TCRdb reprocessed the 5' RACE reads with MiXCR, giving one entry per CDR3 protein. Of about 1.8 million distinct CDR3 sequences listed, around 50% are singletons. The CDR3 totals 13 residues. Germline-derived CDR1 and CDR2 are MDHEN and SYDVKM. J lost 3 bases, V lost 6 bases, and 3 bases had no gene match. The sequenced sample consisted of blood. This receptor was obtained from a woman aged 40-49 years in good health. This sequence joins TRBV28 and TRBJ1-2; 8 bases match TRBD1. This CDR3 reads CASRTRGHYGYTF. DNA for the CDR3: TGTGCCAGCAGGACCAGGGGGCACTATGGCTACACCTTC.